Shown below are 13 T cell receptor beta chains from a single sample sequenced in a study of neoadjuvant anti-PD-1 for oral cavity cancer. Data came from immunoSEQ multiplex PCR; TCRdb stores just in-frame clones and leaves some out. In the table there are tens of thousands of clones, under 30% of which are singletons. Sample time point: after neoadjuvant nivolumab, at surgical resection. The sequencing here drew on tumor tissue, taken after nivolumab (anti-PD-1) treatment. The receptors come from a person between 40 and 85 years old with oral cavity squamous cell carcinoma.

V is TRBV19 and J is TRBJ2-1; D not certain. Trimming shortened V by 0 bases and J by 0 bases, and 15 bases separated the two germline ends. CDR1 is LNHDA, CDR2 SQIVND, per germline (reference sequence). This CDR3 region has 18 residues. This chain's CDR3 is CASSIDPPSYDSYNEQFF. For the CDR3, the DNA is TGTGCCAGTAGTATAGATCCCCCCTCCTACGACTCCTACAATGAGCAGTTCTTC. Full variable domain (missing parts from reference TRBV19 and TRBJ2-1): DGGITQSPKYLFRKEGQNVTLSCEQNLNHDAMYWYRQDPGQGLRLIYYSQIVNDFQKGDIAEGYSVSREKKESFPLTVTSAQKNPTAFYLCASSIDPPSYDSYNEQFFGPGTRLTVL.

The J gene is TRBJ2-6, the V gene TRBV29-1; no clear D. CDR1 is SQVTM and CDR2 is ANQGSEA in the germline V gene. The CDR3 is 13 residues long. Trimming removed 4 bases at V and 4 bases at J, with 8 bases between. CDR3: CSVGMVGANVLTF. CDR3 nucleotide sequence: TGCAGCGTTGGTATGGTGGGGGCCAACGTCCTGACTTTC.

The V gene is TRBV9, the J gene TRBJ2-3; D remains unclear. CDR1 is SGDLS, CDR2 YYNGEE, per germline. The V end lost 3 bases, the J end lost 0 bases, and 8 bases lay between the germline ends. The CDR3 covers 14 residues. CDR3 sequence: CASSERTSTDTQYF. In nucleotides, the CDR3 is TGTGCCAGCAGCGAGCGTACTAGCACAGATACGCAGTATTTT.

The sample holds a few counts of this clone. The CDR3 region is CASSFQRETQYF. CDR3 in DNA: TGTGCCAGCAGCTTCCAGAGGGAGACCCAGTACTTC. The chain uses TRBV5-4 and TRBJ2-5; D gene uncertain. V was trimmed by 2 bases and J by 5 bases, leaving 7 bases between them. Per the germline V gene, CDR1 is SGHNT and CDR2 is YYREEE (reference sequence). This CDR3 contains 12 residues.

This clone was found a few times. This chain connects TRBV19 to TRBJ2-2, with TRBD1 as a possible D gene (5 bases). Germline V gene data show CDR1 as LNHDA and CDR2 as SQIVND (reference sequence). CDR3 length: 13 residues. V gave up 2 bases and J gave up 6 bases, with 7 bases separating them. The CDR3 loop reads CASSIWGPGELFF. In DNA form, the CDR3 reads TGTGCCAGTAGTATATGGGGCCCCGGGGAGCTGTTTTTT.

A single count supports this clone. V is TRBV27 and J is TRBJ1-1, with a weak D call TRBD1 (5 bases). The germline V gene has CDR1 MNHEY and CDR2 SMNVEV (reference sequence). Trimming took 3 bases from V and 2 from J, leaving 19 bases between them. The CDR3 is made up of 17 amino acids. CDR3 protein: CASSFSEGGVPNTEAFF. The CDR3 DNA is TGTGCCAGCAGTTTCAGTGAGGGAGGGGTACCTAACACTGAAGCTTTCTTT.

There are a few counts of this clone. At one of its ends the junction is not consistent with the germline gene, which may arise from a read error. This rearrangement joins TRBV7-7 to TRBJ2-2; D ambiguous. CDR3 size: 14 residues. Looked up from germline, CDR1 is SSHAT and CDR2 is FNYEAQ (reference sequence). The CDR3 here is CASSSDVNTGELFF. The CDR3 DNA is TGTGCTAGCAGCTCGGACGTAAACACCGGGGAGCTGTTTTTT.

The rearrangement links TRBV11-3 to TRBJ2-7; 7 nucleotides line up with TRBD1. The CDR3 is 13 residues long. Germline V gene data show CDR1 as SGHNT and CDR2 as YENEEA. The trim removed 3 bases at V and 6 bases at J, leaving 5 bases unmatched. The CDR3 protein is CASSFTGDSEQYF. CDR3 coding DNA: TGTGCCAGCAGCTTTACAGGGGACAGCGAGCAGTACTTC.

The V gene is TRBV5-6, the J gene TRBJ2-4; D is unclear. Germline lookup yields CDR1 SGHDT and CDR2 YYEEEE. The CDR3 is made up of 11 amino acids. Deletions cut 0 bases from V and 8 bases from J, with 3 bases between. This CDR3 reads CASSLGDIQYF. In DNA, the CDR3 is TGTGCCAGCAGCTTGGGGGACATTCAGTACTTC.

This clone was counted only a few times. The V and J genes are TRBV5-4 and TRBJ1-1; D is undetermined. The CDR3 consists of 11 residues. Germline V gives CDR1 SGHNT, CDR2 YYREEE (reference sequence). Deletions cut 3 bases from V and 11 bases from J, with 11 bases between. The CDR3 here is CASSSSTQAFF. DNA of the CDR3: TGTGCCAGCAGCTCCTCGACACAGGCTTTCTTT. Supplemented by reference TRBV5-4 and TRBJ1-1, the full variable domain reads ETGVTQSPTHLIKTRGQQVTLRCSSQSGHNTVSWYQQALGQGPQFIFQYYREEENGRGNFPPRFSGLQFPNYSSELNVNALELDDSALYLCASSSSTQAFFGQGTRLTVV.

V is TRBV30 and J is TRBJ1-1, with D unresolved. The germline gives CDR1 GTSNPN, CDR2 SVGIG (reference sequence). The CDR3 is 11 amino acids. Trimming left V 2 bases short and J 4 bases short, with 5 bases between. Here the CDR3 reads CAWSLGTEAFF. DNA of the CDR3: TGTGCCTGGAGTCTGGGCACTGAAGCTTTCTTT. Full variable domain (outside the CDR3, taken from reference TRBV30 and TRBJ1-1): SQTIHQWPATLVQPVGSPLSLECTVEGTSNPNLYWYRQAAGRGLQLLFYSVGIGQISSEVPQNLSASRPQDRQFILSSKKLLLSDSGFYLCAWSLGTEAFFGQGTRLTVV.

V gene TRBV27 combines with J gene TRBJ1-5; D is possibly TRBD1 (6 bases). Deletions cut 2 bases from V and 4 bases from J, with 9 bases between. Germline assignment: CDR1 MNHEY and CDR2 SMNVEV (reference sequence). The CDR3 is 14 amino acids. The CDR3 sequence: CASSLKGGNQPQHF. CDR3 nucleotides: TGTGCCAGCAGTTTAAAGGGGGGTAATCAGCCCCAGCATTTT.

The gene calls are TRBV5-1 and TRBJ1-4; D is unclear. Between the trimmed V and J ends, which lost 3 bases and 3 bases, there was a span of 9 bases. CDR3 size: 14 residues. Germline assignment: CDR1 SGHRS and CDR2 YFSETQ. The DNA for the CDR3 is TGCGCCAGCAGCTGGAGAGCGCCTAATGAAAAACTGTTTTTT. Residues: CASSWRAPNEKLFF.